This TCR beta chain was identified during a study of regulatory T cells in long-lasting Graves disease. Looking at the study overall: Graves' cases, newly diagnosed, had used antithyroid drugs under 3 months. The study's findings and limits: There was favoring of TRBV28, TRBJ1-2 and TRBJ2-5 in persistent disease.

This clonotype was picked up many times. Its antigen is unidentified. Time point denoted: newly diagnosed GD, antithyroid drugs for less than 3 months. PBMC RNA served as the TCR library source. CDR3 size: 12 residues. V lost 2 bases and J lost 9, with 7 bases in between. According to the study, TCR beta libraries were built with iRepertoire HTBI primers and CDR3-region Arm-PCR. TCRdb called the multiplex PCR reads again in MiXCR, with one record for every CDR3 protein. The table records around 250,000 distinct CDR3 sequences, roughly 18% of them present only once. This sample also appeared in a second study, on T cells in Graves' hyperthyroidism and ophthalmopathy. That work states: No ophthalmopathy progression within 18 months constituted stable Graves' hyperthyroidism. TCR CDR3 underwent first-round RT-PCR with the HTBI primer set.

The gene calls are TRBV12-3 or TRBV12-4 and TRBJ2-2; D gene unclear. Sequenced here: peripheral blood mononuclear cells (PBMCs), sampled at new diagnosis, from a patient treated with antithyroid drugs. The sequence was collected from a woman in her thirties with Graves disease. The CDR3 DNA is TGTGCCAGCAGTTTACAGGACCGGGAGCTGTTTTTT. As protein: CASSLQDRELFF.